What follows are 12 T cell receptor beta chains derived from one specimen sequenced in a study of neurological immune-mediated disorders. TCRdb fed the 5' RACE reads into MiXCR, producing one record per CDR3 protein. The table shows fewer than 40,000 distinct CDR3 sequences, with less than 6% occurring only once. The material sequenced was CD4+ T cells from blood. The receptors here all came from a woman aged 45-65 years in good health.

Ten or more counts support this clonotype. CDR3 region: CASTEGLSYNEQFF. In DNA, the CDR3 is TGTGCCAGCACCGAGGGGCTGAGTTACAATGAGCAGTTCTTC. This sequence joins TRBV11-3 and TRBJ2-1; D is tentatively TRBD1 or TRBD2 (5 bases each). From germline, CDR1 is SGHNT and CDR2 YENEEA. CDR3 size: 14 residues. The V gene lost 7 bases and the J gene lost 4 bases, with 14 bases spanning the gap.

This clonotype was observed at least ten times. This rearrangement joins TRBV12-3 or TRBV12-4 to TRBJ2-5; D is ambiguous. The CDR3 totals 13 residues. Trimming took off 3 bases at V and 4 bases at J, with 9 bases between the two ends. In DNA, the CDR3 is TGTGCCAGCAGTTTCCCTACCGCAGAGACCCAGTACTTC. Its protein is CASSFPTAETQYF.

This clonotype was picked up many times. V gene TRBV7-8 combines with J gene TRBJ2-2; 7 positions match TRBD1. CDR1 and CDR2 (germline): SGHVS, FQNEAQ. The CDR3 totals 16 residues. V shed 6 bases and J 1 base; nucleotides not matched to a gene: 8. CDR3: CASRKGGQKNTGELFF. The CDR3 DNA is TGTGCCAGCAGAAAAGGGGGACAGAAGAACACCGGGGAGCTGTTTTTT.

This clonotype was observed at least ten times. The chain couples TRBV7-2 to TRBJ1-1; TRBD1 matches at 11 bases. This CDR3 is built from 14 residues. J gave up 5 bases and V 7 bases, and 6 bases lay outside the gene matches. Germline lookup yields CDR1 SGHTA and CDR2 FQGNSA. CDR3 nucleotides: TGTGCCAGCACTGGACAGGGGGCTGGTACTGAAGCTTTCTTT. Its protein is CASTGQGAGTEAFF.

This clonotype was recorded at least ten times. The chain employs TRBV4-1 and TRBJ1-3, with TRBD1 identical over 9 bases. V was pared by 4 bases and J by 2 bases, with 9 bases of the junction left unmatched. CDR1 is MGHRA, CDR2 YSYEKL, per germline. The CDR3 runs 17 residues. CDR3 amino acids: CASSRPGQGLAGNTIYF. CDR3 DNA sequence: TGCGCCAGCAGCCGACCGGGACAGGGACTTGCTGGAAACACCATATATTTT.

This clonotype was detected many times. The chain has TRBV28 and TRBJ1-5, with D unresolved. Per germline, CDR1 MDHEN and CDR2 SYDVKM. This CDR3 has 11 amino acids. Trimming shortened V by 5 bases and J by 7 bases, and 6 bases separated the two germline ends. The CDR3: CASSRVQPQHF. The CDR3 DNA reads as TGTGCCAGCAGTCGAGTCCAGCCCCAGCATTTT.

This clonotype is labeled as medium-sized. The genes are TRBV10-3 and TRBJ1-1; TRBD1 is a possible D gene (6 bases). Germline assignment: CDR1 ENHRY and CDR2 SYGVKD. This CDR3 comprises 13 residues. Trimming stripped 6 bases from V and 1 base from J, with 9 bases between. This chain's CDR3 is CAIRATGNTEAFF. The CDR3 bases are TGTGCCATCAGGGCGACAGGGAACACTGAAGCTTTCTTT.

This clonotype was detected many times. This chain joins TRBV7-2 and TRBJ2-1; 12 bases fit TRBD2. Germline CDR1 is SGHTA and CDR2 is FQGNSA. Trimming at V came to 3 bases and at J to 6 bases, leaving 3 bases not matched to a gene. This CDR3 comprises 15 residues. CDR3 nucleotides: TGTGCCAGCAGCTTTTGGACTAGCGGGACCAATGAGCAGTTCTTC. Protein sequence: CASSFWTSGTNEQFF.

This clonotype is a singleton in its sample. The rearrangement links TRBV7-9 to TRBJ2-1; D not resolved. The CDR3 sequence is 13 residues long. V was shortened by 8 bases and J by 0 bases, with 8 bases between the two germline ends. Germline V gene sequence: CDR1 SEHNR, CDR2 FQNEAQ (reference sequence). This CDR3 is CASGDGSYNEQFF. The CDR3 bases are TGTGCCAGCGGCGACGGCTCCTACAATGAGCAGTTCTTC.

This clonotype showed up many times. The chain carries TRBV6-2 or TRBV6-3 and TRBJ2-7; D not resolved. V gave up 6 bases and J gave up 3 bases, with 12 bases separating them. Germline V gene data show CDR1 as MNHEY and CDR2 as SVGEGT. The CDR3 is 13 residues long. CDR3 DNA: TGTGCCAGCAGGGGGTCCGGCGACTACGAGCAGTACTTC. Translating gives CASRGSGDYEQYF.

This clonotype was recorded many times. The chain employs TRBV28 and TRBJ2-7; 7 bases map to TRBD2. There are 14 residues in the CDR3. V gave up 6 bases and J gave up 7 bases; unmatched junction bases: 12. Germline CDR1 MDHEN, CDR2 SYDVKM. CDR3 bases: TGTGCCAGCAGATTGACTCGGACTAGAGGTGAGCAGTACTTC. Translating it yields CASRLTRTRGEQYF.

This clonotype was seen at least ten times. The chain couples TRBV7-3 to TRBJ2-2; 8 bases are shared with TRBD1. Germline assignment: CDR1 SGHTA and CDR2 FQGTGA. There are 16 residues in the CDR3. Trimming removed 5 bases from V and 4 bases from J; junction bases left unmatched: 9. The CDR3 DNA follows: TGTGCCAGCAGCGCAGGACAGGGTTTGGGCACCGGGGAGCTGTTTTTT. It encodes CASSAGQGLGTGELFF.